This entry lists 25 T cell receptor beta chains sequenced from one sample in a study of early T cells in non-severe SARS-CoV-2 infection. TCRdb re-called the 5' RACE reads through MiXCR, storing one row per CDR3 protein. The repertoire holds about 80,000 distinct CDR3 sequences, with roughly 9.4% as singletons. The sequenced sample was whole blood. These receptors were taken from an adult who was a healthcare worker with PCR-confirmed SARS-CoV-2 infection or an uninfected control (not recorded which).

This clonotype was observed many times. The genes are TRBV28 and TRBJ2-5; 8 bases agree with TRBD1. The V and J ends lost 2 bases and 5 bases, in that order; junction bases with no gene match: 13. Germline V gives CDR1 MDHEN, CDR2 SYDVKM. The CDR3 contains 17 residues. This CDR3 reads CASSLSVGQGFDETQYF. CDR3 sequence (DNA): TGTGCCAGCAGTTTAAGTGTCGGACAGGGTTTTGATGAGACCCAGTACTTC.

This clonotype was detected ten times or more. V and J are TRBV4-1 and TRBJ2-7; D unresolved. This CDR3 contains 15 residues. With 1 base removed from V and 7 bases from J, the gap between germline ends came to 17 bases. In germline, CDR1 is MGHRA, CDR2 YSYEKL. The CDR3 region is CASSQVGWSGGEQYF. In DNA, the CDR3 is TGCGCCAGCAGCCAAGTCGGATGGTCCGGTGGGGAGCAGTACTTC.

This clonotype was seen ten or more times. This chain joins TRBV20-1 and TRBJ2-1; the D gene is possibly TRBD1 (5 bases). CDR3 length: 13 amino acids. CDR1 is DFQATT, CDR2 SNEGSKA, per germline (reference sequence). Trimming took 6 bases from V and 7 from J, leaving 16 bases between them. CDR3: CSARRGSGNEQFF. The CDR3 nucleotides read TGCAGTGCCCGAAGGGGCAGTGGAAATGAGCAGTTCTTC.

The rearrangement joins TRBV20-1 to TRBJ2-7; 8 bases fit TRBD2. Germline loops: CDR1 DFQATT, CDR2 SNEGSKA (reference sequence). The CDR3 has 14 residues. V lost 6 bases, J lost 0 bases, and 7 bases stayed unmatched. CDR3 sequence: CSASRRGVSYEQYF. The CDR3 nucleotides are TGCAGTGCCTCACGGCGGGGGGTCTCCTACGAGCAGTACTTC.

This clonotype was recorded many times. This chain links TRBV9 with TRBJ2-7; a possible D gene is TRBD2 (5 bases). Germline CDR1 SGDLS, CDR2 YYNGEE. V was trimmed by 4 bases and J by 2 bases, leaving 16 bases between them. This CDR3 spans 15 amino acids. CDR3 nucleotide sequence: TGTGCCAGCAGCTCGTACAGCGGAGCACCCTACGAGCAGTACTTC. Amino acids: CASSSYSGAPYEQYF.

This clonotype was found many times. J is TRBJ1-1 and V is TRBV6-6; D ambiguous. The germline gives CDR1 MNHNY, CDR2 SVGAGI (reference sequence). Trimming left V 2 bases short and J 3 bases short, with 4 bases between. The CDR3 contains 12 residues. Here the CDR3 reads CASSYGDTEAFF. The CDR3 DNA is TGTGCCAGCAGTTACGGGGACACTGAAGCTTTCTTT.

This clonotype was seen at least ten times. J is TRBJ2-3 and V is TRBV7-9, with TRBD2 matching 10 bases. With 3 bases clipped from V and 4 bases from J, the junction kept 13 bases outside the gene matches. Germline CDR1 is SEHNR and CDR2 is FQNEAQ (reference sequence). CDR3 length: 18 residues. The CDR3, as DNA: TGTGCCAGCAGCTTGCTGCCTAGCTCCGGGACTAGCGCAGATACGCAGTATTTT. Translated, it gives CASSLLPSSGTSADTQYF.

This clonotype was observed at least ten times. The chain uses TRBV6-6 and TRBJ1-3; TRBD1 is a possible D gene (6 bases). Germline values: CDR1 MNHNY, CDR2 SVGAGI (reference sequence). The V end lost 6 bases, the J end lost 2 bases, and 11 bases lay between the germline ends. The CDR3 loop spans 14 amino acids. DNA for the CDR3: TGTGCCAGCAGATCGGGACAAACTGGAAACACCATATATTTT. Its translation: CASRSGQTGNTIYF.

The chain combines TRBV5-1 with TRBJ2-7; tentatively, D is TRBD1 (5 bases). CDR3 length: 14 residues. Germline CDR1 and CDR2: SGHRS and YFSETQ. The ends were cut back, 4 bases at V and 2 bases at J, with 13 bases in the middle. The CDR3 nucleotides are TGCGCCAGCAGCCACTCAGGGTATCCCTACGAGCAGTACTTC. Protein product: CASSHSGYPYEQYF.

This chain connects TRBV4-1 to TRBJ2-1; D is possibly TRBD2 (5 bases). Looked up from germline, CDR1 is MGHRA and CDR2 is YSYEKL. There are 16 residues in the CDR3. The V end was cut by 0 bases, the J end by 8 bases, with 17 bases between. The CDR3 here is CASSQDGLAFRDEQFF. CDR3 coding DNA: TGCGCCAGCAGCCAAGACGGGCTAGCATTCCGCGATGAGCAGTTCTTC.

This clonotype was observed at least ten times. The gene calls are TRBV28 and TRBJ1-4, with 7 nucleotides matching TRBD1. Germline CDR1 reads MDHEN; CDR2 reads SYDVKM. After removal of 6 bases from V and 4 bases from J, the junction contained 11 bases not matched to a gene. The CDR3 runs 16 residues. The CDR3 sequence: CASRPADRAGNEKLFF. CDR3 DNA sequence: TGTGCCAGCAGACCAGCAGACAGGGCGGGTAATGAAAAACTGTTTTTT.

J is TRBJ2-7 and V is TRBV12-3 or TRBV12-4; tentatively, D is TRBD1 or TRBD2 (5 bases each). The V and J ends lost 3 bases and 5 bases respectively, with 11 bases between them. The CDR3 sequence is 13 residues long. CDR3 sequence (DNA): TGTGCCAGCAGTTTTCACGGGGCCGACGAGCAGTACTTC. Its protein is CASSFHGADEQYF.

This clonotype has at least ten counts. This chain connects TRBV29-1 to TRBJ2-2; D is ambiguous. The CDR3 covers 16 residues. CDR1 and CDR2 (germline): SQVTM, ANQGSEA. Trimming shortened V by 3 bases and J by 0 bases, and 14 bases separated the two germline ends. The CDR3 here is CSVDGIHSPNTGELFF. The CDR3 DNA sequence: TGCAGCGTTGATGGGATCCACTCCCCGAACACCGGGGAGCTGTTTTTT.

This clonotype is termed medium-sized. The chain uses TRBV10-1 and TRBJ2-7, with D possibly called TRBD1 or TRBD2 (5 bases each). CDR1 is WNHNN, CDR2 SYGVQD, per germline (reference sequence). V dropped 11 bases and J dropped 10 bases, with 12 bases sitting between them. The CDR3 length is 9 residues. The CDR3 nucleotides read TGCGCCCCGAGGGGCCCCCAGTACTTC. The encoded protein is CAPRGPQYF.

V usage is TRBV20-1 and J usage is TRBJ2-1; 12 bases are shared with TRBD2. The trim removed 3 bases at V and 9 bases at J, leaving 15 bases unmatched. CDR3 length: 17 amino acids. The germline V gene encodes CDR1 DFQATT and CDR2 SNEGSKA (reference sequence). The CDR3 spells CSASNPSGRGFAGEQFF. CDR3 in DNA: TGCAGTGCTAGTAACCCTAGCGGGAGGGGGTTCGCTGGTGAGCAGTTCTTC.

This clonotype was seen only a few times. The V and J genes are TRBV4-1 and TRBJ2-5; TRBD2 matches at 13 bases. Per the germline V gene, CDR1 is MGHRA and CDR2 is YSYEKL. V dropped 4 bases and J dropped 4; count of bases not matched to a gene: 0. This CDR3 contains 14 residues. For the CDR3, the DNA is TGCGCCAGCAGCCGGACTAGCGGGAGAGAGACCCAGTACTTC. Protein: CASSRTSGRETQYF.

Written as DNA, the CDR3 is TGTGCCAGCAGCCATAGCGGGAGCTCCTACAATGAGCAGTTCTTC. The encoded protein is CASSHSGSSYNEQFF. The rearrangement links TRBV7-3 to TRBJ2-1, with 9 bases aligning to TRBD2. The CDR3 extends over 15 amino acids. The junction had 2 bases not matched to a gene; V was cut back by 5 bases and J by 0 bases. Germline lookup yields CDR1 SGHTA and CDR2 FQGTGA.

The chain joins TRBV3-1 to TRBJ2-2; weak D call: TRBD2 (5 bases). Germline CDR1 reads LGHDT; CDR2 reads YNNKEL (reference sequence). V dropped 6 bases and J dropped 6 bases, with 14 bases sitting between them. This CDR3 has 14 amino acids. CDR3 protein: CASSTLATSGELFF. CDR3 coding DNA: TGTGCCAGCAGTACTTTAGCGACGTCCGGGGAGCTGTTTTTT.

This clonotype was detected ten times or more. The chain recombines TRBV7-9 with TRBJ2-3; TRBD1 agrees at 8 bases. This CDR3 comprises 15 residues. V shed 4 bases, J shed 2 bases, and the junction held 5 bases outside the gene matches. Germline-derived CDR1 and CDR2 are SEHNR and FQNEAQ (reference sequence). The CDR3: CASSSGQDFTDTQYF. In DNA form, the CDR3 reads TGTGCCAGCAGCTCGGGACAGGATTTCACAGATACGCAGTATTTT.

V usage is TRBV2 and J usage is TRBJ2-7; no clear D. Trimming removed 8 bases from V and 5 bases from J, with 7 bases in between. This CDR3 spans 10 amino acids. Germline loops: CDR1 SNHLY, CDR2 FYNNEI. In DNA form, the CDR3 reads TGTGCCAGCGCGATCAACGAGCAGTACTTC. Its translation is CASAINEQYF. The full variable domain, in which reference TRBV2 and TRBJ2-7 provide the parts outside the CDR3, is EPEVTQTPSHQVTQMGQEVILRCVPISNHLYFYWYRQILGQKVEFLVSFYNNEISEKSEIFDDQFSVERPDGSNFTLKIRSTKLEDSAMYFCASAINEQYFGPGTRLTVT.

This clonotype was counted at least ten times. One end of the junction does not line up with germline, which may come from a read error. V and J are TRBV28 and TRBJ2-7, with TRBD2 matching 10 bases. The CDR3 loop spans 15 amino acids. Germline CDR1 reads MDHEN; CDR2 reads SYDVKM. The CDR3 bases are TGTGCCAGCAGTACGATTATTACTAGCGGGACAGAGGGAGGCTTC. This gives the protein CASSTIITSGTEGGF.

This clonotype has a count of ten or more. This chain links TRBV29-1 with TRBJ1-1; TRBD1 is a possible D gene (6 bases). Germline V gene lookup returns CDR1 SQVTM and CDR2 ANQGSEA. The CDR3 length is 15 residues. Trimming removed 7 bases at V and 0 bases at J, with 18 bases between. In nucleotides, the CDR3 is TGCAGCGCCACTAGACAGGACCCTATGAACACTGAAGCTTTCTTT. Protein: CSATRQDPMNTEAFF.

This clonotype was counted ten times or more. V is TRBV18 and J is TRBJ2-1; 8 nucleotides match TRBD1. After removal of 3 bases from V and 2 bases from J, the junction contained 15 bases not matched to a gene. Germline CDR1 reads KGHSH; CDR2 reads LQKENI. The CDR3 contains 19 residues. The CDR3 DNA reads as TGTGCCAGCTCACCTTCCGAGCAGGGGGCGAGAGTGCCCTACAATGAGCAGTTCTTC. Its translation: CASSPSEQGARVPYNEQFF.

This clonotype was seen more than once but under ten times. V usage is TRBV12-3 or TRBV12-4 and J usage is TRBJ1-1; TRBD1 might be the D (5 bases). The CDR3 runs 13 residues. Trimming shortened V by 8 bases and J by 0 bases, and 10 bases separated the two germline ends. DNA of the CDR3: TGTGCCAGCGGGCCGGGGGTGAACACTGAAGCTTTCTTT. This sequence encodes CASGPGVNTEAFF.

The chain uses TRBV28 and TRBJ2-7; maybe TRBD2 (6 bases). Trimming cost V 7 bases and J 1 base, with 11 bases left between them. Germline V gene lookup returns CDR1 MDHEN and CDR2 SYDVKM. The CDR3 loop spans 13 amino acids. The CDR3 loop is CASTPGRSYEQYF. The CDR3 DNA follows: TGTGCCAGCACTCCAGGGAGGTCCTACGAGCAGTACTTC.